The 25 T cell receptor beta chains below come from one sample, sequenced in a study of cytomegalovirus exposure and HLA in healthy donors. The primer mix had 60 Vbeta and 13 Jbeta primers. Libraries were prepared by immunoSEQ multiplex PCR; TCRdb keeps only in-frame clonotypes and omits some of them. The sample carries 150,000 to 200,000 clones, roughly four fifths recorded once. What was sequenced was PBMCs. The receptor source for this set is a man younger than 35 in good health and CMV-seronegative.

The chain has TRBV19 and TRBJ1-3; 12 bases are shared with TRBD1. The trim removed 5 bases at V and 1 base at J, leaving 18 bases unmatched. The length of the CDR3 is 21 residues. Germline V gene lookup returns CDR1 LNHDA and CDR2 SQIVND (reference sequence). CDR3 in amino acids: CASSPYGGQGAMGTSGNTIYF. CDR3 coding DNA: TGTGCCAGTAGTCCCTACGGGGGACAGGGGGCAATGGGTACGTCTGGAAACACCATATATTTT. Based on the CDR3 plus reference TRBV19 and TRBJ1-3, the full variable domain is DGGITQSPKYLFRKEGQNVTLSCEQNLNHDAMYWYRQDPGQGLRLIYYSQIVNDFQKGDIAEGYSVSREKKESFPLTVTSAQKNPTAFYLCASSPYGGQGAMGTSGNTIYFGEGSWLTVV.

The J gene is TRBJ2-3, the V gene TRBV6-6, with 8 nucleotides matching TRBD1. This CDR3 contains 16 residues. Losses at the gene ends were 8 bases for V and 4 bases for J; bases not matched to a gene: 14. The germline V gene has CDR1 MNHNY and CDR2 SVGAGI (reference sequence). CDR3 nucleotide sequence: TGTGCCAGCTCCCAAATCGGGACAGGAGCATCAGATACGCAGTATTTT. Amino acid sequence: CASSQIGTGASDTQYF.

The gene calls are TRBV9 and TRBJ2-3; 8 positions agree with TRBD2. Germline assignment: CDR1 SGDLS and CDR2 YYNGEE. V was pared by 3 bases and J by 1 base, with 7 bases of the junction left unmatched. This CDR3 is built from 16 residues. This CDR3 is CASSGYPGGGTDTQYF. The CDR3 DNA reads TGTGCCAGCAGCGGATACCCGGGGGGGGGCACAGATACGCAGTATTTT.

The chain couples TRBV5-1 to TRBJ2-7; 8 nucleotides line up with TRBD2. CDR3 length: 16 amino acids. V lost 4 bases, J lost 0 bases, and 9 bases stayed unmatched. Germline loops: CDR1 SGHRS, CDR2 YFSETQ. This CDR3 is CASSLELAGSSYEQYF. The CDR3 DNA sequence: TGCGCCAGCAGCCTGGAGTTAGCGGGGAGCTCCTACGAGCAGTACTTC. The full variable domain, with the rest looked up from reference TRBV5-1 and TRBJ2-7, is KAGVTQTPRYLIKTRGQQVTLSCSPISGHRSVSWYQQTPGQGLQFLFEYFSETQRNKGNFPGRFSGRQFSNSRSEMNVSTLELGDSALYLCASSLELAGSSYEQYFGPGTRLTVT.

DNA for the CDR3: TGTGCCAGCAGGGAGACCTACAGGGGATCGCCCCAGCATTTT. Translating gives CASRETYRGSPQHF. The chain carries TRBV6-6 and TRBJ1-5; 7 positions match TRBD1. The CDR3 has 14 amino acids. CDR1 and CDR2 (germline): MNHNY, SVGAGI (reference sequence). The junction had 11 bases not matched to a gene; V was cut back by 6 bases and J by 9 bases.

The V gene is TRBV11-3, the J gene TRBJ2-1; perhaps TRBD2 as D (5 bases). Per germline, CDR1 SGHNT and CDR2 YENEEA. The CDR3 has 13 amino acids. V lost 5 bases to trimming and J lost 9 bases, with 14 bases between them. CDR3 region: CASSPLGVSEQFF. The DNA of the CDR3 is TGTGCCAGCAGCCCACTAGGAGTTAGTGAGCAGTTCTTC. Full variable domain (remainder filled in from reference TRBV11-3 and TRBJ2-1): EAGVVQSPRYKIIEKKQPVAFWCNPISGHNTLYWYLQNLGQGPELLIRYENEEAVDDSQLPKDRFSAERLKGVDSTLKIQPAELGDSAVYLCASSPLGVSEQFFGPGTRLTVL.

This sequence joins TRBV10-3 and TRBJ2-2; D remains ambiguous. Trimming shortened V by 10 bases and J by 2 bases, and 17 bases separated the two germline ends. Germline lookup yields CDR1 ENHRY and CDR2 SYGVKD. The CDR3 covers 15 residues. The CDR3 DNA reads as TGTGCCACCGTTCGAGGCAACGGAAACACCGGGGAGCTGTTTTTT. Translating gives CATVRGNGNTGELFF.

This rearrangement joins TRBV4-3 to TRBJ2-7; D may be TRBD1 (6 bases). Germline V gene lookup returns CDR1 LGHNA and CDR2 YSLEER. Trimming pared 1 base from V and 3 bases from J, leaving 19 bases between. This CDR3 contains 17 residues. CDR3 in DNA: TGCGCCAGCAGCCAAGGCTCTTCGGTCCAGGGGAACTACGAGCAGTACTTC. Translation gives CASSQGSSVQGNYEQYF.

This rearrangement joins TRBV28 to TRBJ1-2; maybe TRBD1 (5 bases). Trimming removed 4 bases from V and 6 bases from J, with 15 bases in between. The CDR3 length is 14 residues. Germline CDR1 and CDR2: MDHEN and SYDVKM. CDR3 DNA: TGTGCCAGCAGTTCCCAGACAGAACTCAATGGCTACACCTTC. Protein product: CASSSQTELNGYTF.

The chain is built from TRBV2 and TRBJ2-2; unclear D gene. Germline values: CDR1 SNHLY, CDR2 FYNNEI. The CDR3 has 13 amino acids. V shed 4 bases and J shed 1 base, with 4 bases lying between them. The CDR3 bases are TGTGCCAGCAGTGCGGGGAACACCGGGGAGCTGTTTTTT. Its protein is CASSAGNTGELFF.

The table lists this clone with a count of one. The V call is TRBV28, the J call TRBJ2-5; 7 positions match TRBD1. V was clipped by 2 bases and J by 5 bases; unmatched bases: 8. Germline V gene lookup returns CDR1 MDHEN and CDR2 SYDVKM. There are 15 residues in the CDR3. CDR3 in DNA: TGTGCCAGCAGTTTAGTAAAAACAGGGGAGGAGACCCAGTACTTC. Encoded protein: CASSLVKTGEETQYF.

The V and J genes are TRBV5-4 and TRBJ2-1, with 9 bases lining up with TRBD2. Trimming cost V 10 bases and J 6 bases; bases outside gene matches: 17. The V gene's germline CDR1 is SGHNT and CDR2 YYREEE (reference sequence). This CDR3 contains 16 residues. CDR3 loop: CAGKREDTHSGNEQFF. Written as DNA, the CDR3 is TGTGCCGGTAAGCGGGAGGACACCCACAGTGGCAATGAGCAGTTCTTC.

This clone was detected only a few times. The chain links TRBV7-2 to TRBJ2-1; D is unresolved. The CDR3 has 12 amino acids. CDR1 and CDR2 from the germline V gene are SGHTA and FQGNSA. Deletions cut 4 bases from V and 10 bases from J, with 11 bases between. CDR3 in amino acids: CASSSISWEQFF. The CDR3 DNA follows: TGTGCCAGCAGCTCGATTAGTTGGGAGCAGTTCTTC.

This clone has only one observation. The CDR3 DNA follows: TGTGCCATCAGTGATACAGGACCCCGAGTAATGAACACTGAAGCTTTCTTT. It is translated as CAISDTGPRVMNTEAFF. The chain recombines TRBV10-3 with TRBJ1-1; D perhaps matches TRBD1 (5 bases). Between the trimmed V and J ends, which lost 3 bases and 0 bases, there was a span of 17 bases. CDR3 length equals 17 residues. Germline values: CDR1 ENHRY, CDR2 SYGVKD.

On this clone: A read error may produce the germline difference seen at one junction end. The J gene is TRBJ2-7, the V gene TRBV7-7; 7 bases line up with TRBD1. Germline V gene lookup returns CDR1 SSHAT and CDR2 FNYEAQ (reference sequence). This CDR3 is built from 17 residues. CDR3 DNA: TGTGCTAGCAGCCTCCTCCCGACAGGGCTGGTCTACTACGAGCAGTACTTC. The encoded protein is CASSLLPTGLVYYEQYF.

The rearrangement joins TRBV11-2 to TRBJ2-7, with D uncertain. CDR3 length: 14 residues. With 0 bases removed from V and 0 bases from J, the gap between germline ends came to 6 bases. CDR1 is SGHAT, CDR2 FQNNGV, per germline. The CDR3 loop is CASSLEQPSYEQYF. The CDR3 DNA reads TGTGCCAGCAGCTTAGAACAGCCCTCCTACGAGCAGTACTTC.

The V call is TRBV7-2, the J call TRBJ1-1; D remains unclear. V was pared by 1 base and J by 11 bases, with 5 bases between. The CDR3 is made up of 10 amino acids. CDR1 SGHTA and CDR2 FQGNSA come from the germline V gene. This CDR3 reads CASSLVEAFF. The CDR3 DNA is TGTGCCAGCAGCTTAGTTGAGGCTTTCTTT. The complete variable domain, with remaining parts taken from reference TRBV7-2 and TRBJ1-1, reads GAGVSQSPSNKVTEKGKDVELRCDPISGHTALYWYRQSLGQGLEFLIYFQGNSAPDKSGLPSDRFSAERTGGSVSTLTIQRTQQEDSAVYLCASSLVEAFFGQGTRLTVV.

A note on this clone: Other DNA sequences from this sample encode an identical CDR3 as well. The rearrangement links TRBV10-3 to TRBJ1-5; no clear D gene. The CDR3 is 13 amino acids. Germline V gene lookup returns CDR1 ENHRY and CDR2 SYGVKD. V was cut by 5 bases and J by 0 bases, with 5 bases left in between. The DNA for the CDR3 is TGTGCCATCAGTCGGGATAGCAATCAGCCCCAGCATTTT. Its translation: CAISRDSNQPQHF.

The V call is TRBV19, the J call TRBJ1-6; D is uncertain. The ends were cut back, 4 bases at V and 4 bases at J, with 8 bases in the middle. Per the germline V gene, CDR1 is LNHDA and CDR2 is SQIVND (reference sequence). The CDR3 consists of 14 residues. CDR3 sequence reads: CASSTPQYNSPLHF. DNA for the CDR3: TGTGCCAGTAGTACGCCGCAGTATAATTCACCCCTCCACTTT. Full variable domain (remainder filled in from reference TRBV19 and TRBJ1-6): DGGITQSPKYLFRKEGQNVTLSCEQNLNHDAMYWYRQDPGQGLRLIYYSQIVNDFQKGDIAEGYSVSREKKESFPLTVTSAQKNPTAFYLCASSTPQYNSPLHFGNGTRLTVT.

V is TRBV25-1 and J is TRBJ2-5; 8 nucleotides align to TRBD1. The V gene's germline CDR1 is MGHDK and CDR2 SYGVNS. J lost 5 bases, V lost 2 bases, and 1 base had no gene match. This CDR3 is 13 amino acids long. The CDR3 DNA is TGTGCCAGCAGTGAACAGGGGGCCGAGACCCAGTACTTC. It encodes CASSEQGAETQYF.

This chain uses TRBV6-1 with TRBJ1-2; D possibly corresponds to TRBD1 (6 bases). CDR1 and CDR2 from the germline V gene are MNHNS and SASEGT. The CDR3 spans 13 residues. Between the trimmed V and J ends, which lost 5 bases and 4 bases, there was a span of 11 bases. CDR3 bases: TGTGCCAGCAGTCCACAGGGTGGCTATGGCTACACCTTC. It specifies CASSPQGGYGYTF.

V usage is TRBV5-1 and J usage is TRBJ2-1; TRBD2 aligns across 13 bases. The CDR3 covers 15 residues. The germline V gene encodes CDR1 SGHRS and CDR2 YFSETQ. Unmatched junction bases numbered 4, after V lost 4 bases and J lost 6 bases. The CDR3 region is CASSAGLAGFNEQFF. The CDR3 bases are TGCGCCAGCAGCGCGGGACTAGCGGGATTCAATGAGCAGTTCTTC.

This clone was recorded only once. The chain couples TRBV5-8 to TRBJ2-3; 8 bases are a match to TRBD1. The germline V gene has CDR1 SGHTS and CDR2 YDEGEE. V gave up 7 bases and J gave up 8 bases; unmatched junction bases: 6. The CDR3 runs to 12 residues. CDR3 sequence (DNA): TGTGCCAGCGGAAAGACAGGGGTTACGCAGTATTTT. It translates to CASGKTGVTQYF. Looking up the rest from reference TRBV5-8 and TRBJ2-3 gives the full variable domain: EAGVTQSPTHLIKTRGQQATLRCSPISGHTSVYWYQQALGLGLQFLLWYDEGEERNRGNFPPRFSGRQFPNYSSELNVNALELEDSALYLCASGKTGVTQYFGPGTRLTVL.

The rearrangement joins TRBV11-2 to TRBJ1-2; the D gene is possibly TRBD1 (5 bases). The V end lost 1 base, the J end lost 6 bases, and 12 bases lay between the germline ends. CDR1 and CDR2 (germline): SGHAT, FQNNGV. The CDR3 is 14 amino acids. The DNA for the CDR3 is TGTGCCAGCAGCTTAGTTGCCAGGGCGGATGGCTACACCTTC. Its protein product is CASSLVARADGYTF.

This clone was picked up one time. At one end, the junction sequence differs from germline, possibly due to a read error. The rearrangement joins TRBV7-9 to TRBJ2-1, with TRBD1 as a possible D gene (5 bases). Germline V lookup: CDR1 SEHNR, CDR2 FQNEAQ (reference sequence). CDR3 size: 17 residues. The CDR3 DNA sequence: TGTTCCAGCAGCTCGCTCAGGGCCCGAAGCTCCTACAATGAGCAGTTCTTC. Protein sequence: CSSSSLRARSSYNEQFF.